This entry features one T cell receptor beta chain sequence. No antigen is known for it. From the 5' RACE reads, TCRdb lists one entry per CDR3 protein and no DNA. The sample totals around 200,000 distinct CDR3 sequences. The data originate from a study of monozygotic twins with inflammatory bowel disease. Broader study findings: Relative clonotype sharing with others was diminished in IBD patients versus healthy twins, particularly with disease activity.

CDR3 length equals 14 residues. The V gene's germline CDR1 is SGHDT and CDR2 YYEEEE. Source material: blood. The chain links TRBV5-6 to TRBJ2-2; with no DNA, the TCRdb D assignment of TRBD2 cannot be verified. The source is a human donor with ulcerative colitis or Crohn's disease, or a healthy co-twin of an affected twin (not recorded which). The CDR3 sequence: CASSFGTANEELFF.